One sample yielded the 24 T cell receptor beta chains listed below, sequenced in a study of cytomegalovirus exposure and HLA in healthy donors. PCR involved 60 Vbeta and 13 Jbeta primers. The data were produced by immunoSEQ multiplex PCR, yet TCRdb's version contains in-frame clones alone and is incomplete. The sample has approximately 130,000 clones, around 69% seen once. The source material was PBMCs. The receptors derive from a human donor in good health.

The rearrangement uses TRBV9 and TRBJ1-3; D is uncertain. Germline loops: CDR1 SGDLS, CDR2 YYNGEE. This CDR3 is 14 amino acids long. Deletions cut 2 bases from V and 0 bases from J, with 6 bases between. This CDR3 is CASSVQDSGNTIYF. The DNA of the CDR3 is TGTGCCAGCAGCGTCCAGGACTCTGGAAACACCATATATTTT.

The chain has TRBV9 and TRBJ1-2; possible D gene TRBD1, 6 bases. Germline V gene data show CDR1 as SGDLS and CDR2 as YYNGEE. This CDR3 is built from 15 residues. Trimming left V 6 bases short and J 3 bases short, with 18 bases between. CDR3: CASTEGHRRDYGYTF. CDR3 in DNA: TGTGCCAGCACCGAGGGACATCGGCGGGACTATGGCTACACCTTC.

The chain is built from TRBV6-5 and TRBJ2-1, with no clear D. Trimming took 1 base from V and 6 from J, leaving 10 bases between them. Germline V gene sequence: CDR1 MNHEY, CDR2 SVGAGI. The CDR3 sequence is 14 residues long. CDR3 in amino acids: CASSYYPGSNEQFF. The CDR3, as DNA: TGTGCCAGCAGTTACTATCCAGGTTCCAATGAGCAGTTCTTC.

CDR3 region: CASSLAGVGTEAFF. Written as DNA, the CDR3 is TGTGCCAGCAGCTTGGCAGGGGTGGGTACTGAAGCTTTCTTT. V usage is TRBV7-3 and J usage is TRBJ1-1; TRBD1 might be the D (6 bases). The germline V gene encodes CDR1 SGHTA and CDR2 FQGTGA. The CDR3 sequence is 14 residues long. V gave up 3 bases and J gave up 5 bases, with 13 bases separating them.

The chain recombines TRBV10-2 with TRBJ1-2, with D possibly matching TRBD1 (5 bases). V shed 2 bases and J shed 7 bases, with 11 bases lying between them. From germline, CDR1 is WSHSY and CDR2 SAAADI. The CDR3 contains 13 residues. CDR3 sequence: CASSERGSVGYTF. CDR3 nucleotides: TGCGCCAGCAGTGAGCGGGGGTCGGTTGGCTACACCTTC.

This clone was seen a single time. The CDR3 coding sequence is TGTGCCAGCAGTGTACAGGACAGAGGCGAGCAGTACTTC. It is translated as CASSVQDRGEQYF. The chain has TRBV2 and TRBJ2-7, with D perhaps matching TRBD1 (6 bases). Trimming left V 4 bases short and J 6 bases short, with 13 bases between. In germline, CDR1 is SNHLY, CDR2 FYNNEI. This CDR3 comprises 13 residues.

The chain combines TRBV28 with TRBJ2-7; TRBD1 aligns across 11 bases. V lost 4 bases to trimming and J lost 3 bases; unmatched junction nucleotides: 2. From germline, CDR1 is MDHEN and CDR2 SYDVKM. This CDR3 comprises 14 residues. The DNA for the CDR3 is TGTGCCAGCAGTTGGGGGACAGGGGGCTACGAGCAGTACTTC. Translated: CASSWGTGGYEQYF.

The chain links TRBV5-4 to TRBJ2-5, with D unclear. V was clipped by 0 bases and J by 2 bases, with 5 bases between them. CDR1 is SGHNT and CDR2 is YYREEE in the germline V gene (reference sequence). The CDR3 spans 13 residues. CDR3 region: CASSLGPQETQYF. CDR3 DNA: TGTGCCAGCAGCTTGGGGCCACAAGAGACCCAGTACTTC.

The V call is TRBV7-2, the J call TRBJ1-3; 7 nucleotides agree with TRBD1. V trimming: 5 bases; J trimming: 3 bases; junction bases outside the gene matches: 13. Germline V gene lookup returns CDR1 SGHTA and CDR2 FQGNSA. This CDR3 contains 17 residues. The CDR3: CASSLETGTGVGNTIYF. In DNA, the CDR3 is TGTGCCAGCAGCCTTGAGACAGGGACCGGCGTTGGAAACACCATATATTTT. The full variable domain, with the rest looked up from reference TRBV7-2 and TRBJ1-3, is GAGVSQSPSNKVTEKGKDVELRCDPISGHTALYWYRQSLGQGLEFLIYFQGNSAPDKSGLPSDRFSAERTGGSVSTLTIQRTQQEDSAVYLCASSLETGTGVGNTIYFGEGSWLTVV.

There are a few counts of this clone. The rearrangement joins TRBV6-5 to TRBJ1-6; 8 nucleotides align to TRBD1. The CDR3 contains 16 residues. The V gene's germline CDR1 is MNHEY and CDR2 SVGAGI. With 2 bases clipped from V and 6 bases from J, the junction kept 6 bases outside the gene matches. The CDR3 is CASSYLSGGSNSPLHF. In DNA, the CDR3 is TGTGCCAGCAGTTACCTGTCAGGGGGCAGTAATTCACCCCTCCACTTT.

The chain uses TRBV9 and TRBJ1-1, with D possibly matching TRBD1 (6 bases). This CDR3 is 16 amino acids long. V lost 0 bases and J lost 1, with 13 bases in between. The V gene's germline CDR1 is SGDLS and CDR2 YYNGEE. In DNA form, the CDR3 reads TGTGCCAGCAGCGTAGGTGTTGGGACAAAGAACACTGAAGCTTTCTTT. Its protein is CASSVGVGTKNTEAFF.

The chain employs TRBV11-2 and TRBJ1-6; D perhaps matches TRBD1 (5 bases). CDR3 length: 14 residues. From germline, CDR1 is SGHAT and CDR2 FQNNGV. V was shortened by 2 bases and J by 7 bases, with 9 bases between the two germline ends. DNA of the CDR3: TGTGCCAGCAGCTTACGGGGGGTAAATTCACCCCTCCACTTT. It encodes CASSLRGVNSPLHF.

The rearrangement uses TRBV6-6 and TRBJ1-1; 7 nucleotides match TRBD1. Trimming took 6 bases from V and 6 from J; bases not matched to a gene: 13. The CDR3 loop spans 15 amino acids. Per germline, CDR1 MNHNY and CDR2 SVGAGI (reference sequence). The CDR3 protein is CASRETGVWGSEAFF. The CDR3 DNA sequence: TGTGCCAGCAGGGAAACAGGGGTGTGGGGGTCTGAAGCTTTCTTT.

V gene TRBV5-1 combines with J gene TRBJ2-5; 7 nucleotides line up with TRBD2. Germline V gives CDR1 SGHRS, CDR2 YFSETQ. The CDR3 is 15 amino acids. V trimming: 1 base; J trimming: 5 bases; junction bases outside the gene matches: 8. The DNA for the CDR3 is TGCGCCAGCAGCTTGCGGAGCGGGGTTGGCGAGACCCAGTACTTC. Translation: CASSLRSGVGETQYF.

J is TRBJ2-5 and V is TRBV7-2; weak D call: TRBD2 (5 bases). This CDR3 has 15 amino acids. In germline, CDR1 is SGHTA, CDR2 FQGNSA. V was cut by 5 bases and J by 5 bases, with 18 bases left in between. This CDR3 is CASSQRVRQLETQYF. Here the CDR3 DNA reads TGTGCCAGCAGCCAGAGGGTACGACAATTGGAGACCCAGTACTTC.

V usage is TRBV4-1 and J usage is TRBJ2-5, with 7 bases identical to TRBD1. The CDR3 is made up of 15 amino acids. Per the germline V gene, CDR1 is MGHRA and CDR2 is YSYEKL. The V segment lost 0 bases and the J segment 5 bases; nucleotides outside the gene matches: 6. The CDR3 DNA reads TGCGCCAGCAGCCAAGATAAAGGGGGCTGGGAGACCCAGTACTTC. The encoded protein is CASSQDKGGWETQYF.

The rearrangement links TRBV7-6 to TRBJ1-2; D gene ambiguous. V was pared by 6 bases and J by 3 bases, with 23 bases between. CDR1 is SGHVS, CDR2 FNYEAQ, per germline. The length of the CDR3 is 17 residues. CDR3 protein: CASSEASVRNVDYGYTF. DNA of the CDR3: TGTGCCAGCAGTGAGGCTAGTGTTCGGAACGTCGACTATGGCTACACCTTC. The full variable domain, with the rest looked up from reference TRBV7-6 and TRBJ1-2, is GAGVSQSPRYKVTKRGQDVALRCDPISGHVSLYWYRQALGQGPEFLTYFNYEAQQDKSGLPNDRFSAERPEGSISTLTIQRTEQRDSAMYRCASSEASVRNVDYGYTFGSGTRLTVV.

This rearrangement joins TRBV5-4 to TRBJ1-5; 9 bases are a match to TRBD1. The V gene end was trimmed by 4 bases and the J gene end by 9 bases; junction bases not matched to a gene: 8. This CDR3 is 14 amino acids long. Per germline, CDR1 SGHNT and CDR2 YYREEE (reference sequence). DNA for the CDR3: TGTGCCAGCAGCAAAGACAGGGGGTCTTGGCCCCAGCATTTT. It yields the protein CASSKDRGSWPQHF. The variable domain in full, completed from reference TRBV5-4 and TRBJ1-5, reads ETGVTQSPTHLIKTRGQQVTLRCSSQSGHNTVSWYQQALGQGPQFIFQYYREEENGRGNFPPRFSGLQFPNYSSELNVNALELDDSALYLCASSKDRGSWPQHFGDGTRLSIL.

V usage is TRBV9 and J usage is TRBJ2-1; tentatively, D is TRBD2 (6 bases). CDR1 and CDR2 (germline): SGDLS, YYNGEE. The CDR3 length is 15 residues. The V end lost 0 bases, the J end lost 2 bases, and 9 bases lay between the germline ends. CDR3 protein: CASSVGGKAYNEQFF. For the CDR3, the DNA is TGTGCCAGCAGCGTAGGCGGGAAAGCCTACAATGAGCAGTTCTTC.

The rearrangement uses TRBV4-3 and TRBJ1-2, with TRBD1 identical over 7 bases. After removal of 0 bases from V and 5 bases from J, the junction contained 6 bases not matched to a gene. The CDR3 spans 15 residues. Per the germline V gene, CDR1 is LGHNA and CDR2 is YSLEER. CDR3 residues: CASSQDAPGGYGYTF. The CDR3, as DNA: TGCGCCAGCAGCCAAGATGCCCCAGGGGGATATGGCTACACCTTC.

The rearrangement uses TRBV30 and TRBJ1-4, with 7 bases matching TRBD1. Germline CDR1 is GTSNPN and CDR2 is SVGIG (reference sequence). CDR3 size: 15 residues. V lost 4 bases, J lost 8 bases, and 13 bases stayed unmatched. Written as DNA, the CDR3 is TGTGCCTGGAAGTTAGGCGACAGGGTTTTAGAAAAACTGTTTTTT. This encodes CAWKLGDRVLEKLFF. Full variable domain (rest looked up from reference TRBV30 and TRBJ1-4): SQTIHQWPATLVQPVGSPLSLECTVEGTSNPNLYWYRQAAGRGLQLLFYSVGIGQISSEVPQNLSASRPQDRQFILSSKKLLLSDSGFYLCAWKLGDRVLEKLFFGSGTQLSVL.

This clone has only a few counts. The CDR3 reads CASSSRGSSTDTQYF. For the CDR3, the DNA is TGTGCCAGCAGCTCACGGGGTTCTAGCACAGATACGCAGTATTTT. V and J are TRBV7-2 and TRBJ2-3; tentatively, D is TRBD2 (5 bases). Trimming pared 4 bases from V and 0 bases from J, leaving 11 bases between. Per the germline V gene, CDR1 is SGHTA and CDR2 is FQGNSA. CDR3 length: 15 amino acids.

There are a few counts of this clone. The chain is built from TRBV19 and TRBJ2-7; 11 bases are a match to TRBD2. Trimming cost V 6 bases and J 3 bases; bases outside gene matches: 7. Germline CDR1 LNHDA, CDR2 SQIVND (reference sequence). This CDR3 comprises 15 residues. The CDR3 reads CASSPTSGGVYEQYF. DNA of the CDR3: TGTGCCAGTAGCCCCACTAGCGGGGGAGTCTACGAGCAGTACTTC.

The genes are TRBV11-3 and TRBJ2-7, with D perhaps matching TRBD1 (6 bases). Germline V gene sequence: CDR1 SGHNT, CDR2 YENEEA. V lost 5 bases to trimming and J lost 1 base, with 9 bases between them. There are 13 residues in the CDR3. CDR3 nucleotides: TGTGCCAGCAGCAACACAGGGTCCTACGAGCAGTACTTC. It translates to CASSNTGSYEQYF.